Here is one T cell receptor beta chain with its context. In this sample, this clone turned up many times. It lacks a known antigen. No per-base quality is available; no much larger clone lies one base away. In the same sample, other DNA sequences code for this CDR3. CDR3 length: 16 amino acids, cysteine to phenylalanine. Only the CDR3 portion is preserved as DNA: 48 bases, with reading frame beginning at the first base. The germline V gene gives CDR1 as MGHDK and CDR2 as SYGVNS. After removal of 5 bases from V and 0 bases from J, the junction retains 6 bases not matched to a gene. This specimen belongs to a study of blood T cell repertoires in COVID-19 (dated by TCRdb to the early 2020s). Notes on the research overall: Collaborator samples came from the United States, Italy and Spain and covered acute and convalescent phases of COVID-19. The prospective study material was composed of cDNA or gDNA derived from T cells, B-cell-depleted T cells, or PBMCs. Subjects who had been exposed to COVID-19, were actively infected with it, or had recovered from it provided the deeply sampled blood TCRbeta repertoires that made up the dataset. The repertoires were released in a freely available public database intended as a resource for research on the immune response to SARS-CoV-2. Samples were obtained from the ongoing ImmuneRACE study (first 160 participants) and from approximately 1,200 subjects provided by 6 global collaborators. The sample metadata nearly always contained a de-identified subject ID, COVID-19 status, age in years and sex. Where HLA class I and class II types were available, the types were taken from metadata supplied by the sample provider, not from assay-based typing. The investigation overall reported the following: Clinical and demographic metadata were provided uncurated, with the amount varying by source and participant.

One collaborating source in Seattle enrolled patients while the patients were actively infected and followed the patients over time throughout the course of disease. The collaborating institutions used their own protocols to collect whole blood in K2EDTA tubes. For TCRbeta analysis, collaborators shipped samples as frozen whole blood, isolated PBMCs, or DNA extracted from either of those sample types. TCRbeta CDR3 regions were amplified from genomic DNA using the immunoSEQ Assay, a bias-controlled multiplex PCR. In the paper's pipeline: The number of nucleated cells in each sample was estimated by amplification of reference gene primers within the assay. To quantify the absolute abundance of each unique TCRbeta CDR3 rearrangement, sequence reads were collapsed and filtered. For each sample, productive Simpson clonality was calculated as the square root of Simpson's diversity index across productive rearrangements. The table comes from immuneACCESS by way of TCRdb, which keeps in-frame sequences with V and J called. Part of the clones is missing from these tables; in studies checked, under half for an unresolved V gene and the rest for unknown reasons. V and J calls and clone size are those listed in that table; D and trimming were worked out from the DNA. The sample contains 110,000 or so clones, more than 80% of them found a single time. Approximately 5.1% of the sample is taken by the ten largest.

The source material was peripheral blood. The sequence came from a woman aged 55 to 70 with COVID-19, enrolled during active disease. The rearranged chain carries TRBV25-1 and TRBJ2-2; 7 middle bases align to TRBD1. The DNA reads TGTGCCAGCAGTTTCCTCGGGACAGCGAACACCGGGGAGCTGTTTTTT. The encoded protein is CASSFLGTANTGELFF.